The 4 T cell receptor beta chains given below trace back to one sample, sequenced in a study of OX40 agonist ivuxolimab in advanced cancers. Only in-frame clones appear in the TCRdb table, and some are missing; sequencing was by immunoSEQ multiplex PCR. The sample includes tens of thousands of clones, roughly 88% of them seen just once. Here the sequenced sample was CD4+ or CD8+ T cells sorted from blood, taken in a trial of the OX40 agonist ivuxolimab. All receptors come from an adult with an advanced solid tumor such as melanoma, head and neck, liver or kidney cancer.

DNA for the CDR3: TGTGCCAGCAGCTTAGAACTAGAAAATGAGCAGTTCTTC. It translates to CASSLELENEQFF. This chain joins TRBV11-2 and TRBJ2-1, with TRBD2 as a possible D gene (5 bases). Germline-derived CDR1 and CDR2 are SGHAT and FQNNGV. The CDR3 extends over 13 amino acids. The V end was cut by 0 bases, the J end by 7 bases, with 7 bases between.

V gene TRBV7-3 combines with J gene TRBJ2-2, with D perhaps TRBD1 (6 bases). The CDR3 has 14 amino acids. V lost 5 bases and J 2 bases, leaving 9 bases between the germline ends. The germline gives CDR1 SGHTA, CDR2 FQGTGA. CDR3 sequence (DNA): TGTGCCAGCAGCAAGACAGGAAACACCGGGGAGCTGTTTTTT. It specifies CASSKTGNTGELFF.

Details on this clone: Other DNA sequences of this sample code for an identical CDR3. This rearrangement joins TRBV7-2 to TRBJ2-3; D not resolved. Trimming removed 4 bases from V and 0 bases from J, with 2 bases in between. Germline loops: CDR1 SGHTA, CDR2 FQGNSA. This CDR3 is 12 amino acids long. CDR3 in DNA: TGTGCCAGCAGCTACAGCACAGATACGCAGTATTTT. Residues: CASSYSTDTQYF.

V is TRBV5-1 and J is TRBJ2-1; TRBD2 matches 8 bases. Germline CDR1 is SGHRS and CDR2 is YFSETQ. There are 15 residues in the CDR3. V shed 4 bases and J 6 bases; nucleotides not matched to a gene: 9. CDR3 nucleotide sequence: TGCGCCAGCAGCCGGAAAGCGGGAGTCTCCAATGAGCAGTTCTTC. This gives the protein CASSRKAGVSNEQFF.